Below, 21 T cell receptor beta chains from the same sample are listed, as sequenced in a study of blood T cell repertoires in COVID-19. TCRdb's copy holds only in-frame clones and misses some; the assay was immunoSEQ multiplex PCR. The data hold fewer than 250,000 clones, with 75% to 85% observed a single time. Sequenced sample: peripheral blood. The receptors stem from a human donor in a cohort sampled during active COVID-19.

The CDR3 sequence: CASSIGAGYQPQHF. The CDR3 region has the DNA TGTGCCAGTAGTATAGGGGCAGGGTATCAGCCCCAGCATTTT. The gene calls are TRBV19 and TRBJ1-5; D is perhaps TRBD1 (5 bases). The CDR3 spans 14 residues. Germline V gene data show CDR1 as LNHDA and CDR2 as SQIVND (reference sequence). V was pared by 1 base and J by 5 bases, with 9 bases between.

The CDR3 sequence: CASSLLAGGQDNEQFF. CDR3 nucleotide sequence: TGTGCCAGCAGCTTACTAGCGGGGGGGCAGGACAATGAGCAGTTCTTC. The J gene is TRBJ2-1, the V gene TRBV11-2, with 12 bases aligning to TRBD2. CDR3 size: 16 residues. The germline gives CDR1 SGHAT, CDR2 FQNNGV. V lost 2 bases, J lost 5 bases, and 4 bases stayed unmatched. The full variable domain, rest sourced from reference TRBV11-2 and TRBJ2-1, is EAGVAQSPRYKIIEKRQSVAFWCNPISGHATLYWYQQILGQGPKLLIQFQNNGVVDDSQLPKDRFSAERLKGVDSTLKIQPAKLEDSAVYLCASSLLAGGQDNEQFFGPGTRLTVL.

The chain uses TRBV19 and TRBJ1-2, with 12 positions matching TRBD1. The CDR3 has 14 residues. V shed 7 bases, J shed 7 bases, and the junction held 7 bases outside the gene matches. Germline CDR1 LNHDA, CDR2 SQIVND (reference sequence). CDR3 region: CASNSGTGGFGYTF. CDR3 DNA sequence: TGTGCCAGTAACTCCGGGACAGGGGGCTTTGGCTACACCTTC.

V is TRBV4-1 and J is TRBJ2-1; 10 bases align to TRBD2. V gave up 0 bases and J gave up 8 bases; unmatched junction bases: 7. Per the germline V gene, CDR1 is MGHRA and CDR2 is YSYEKL. The CDR3 extends over 16 amino acids. The CDR3 here is CASSQDGTSAFDEQFF. The CDR3 DNA is TGCGCCAGCAGCCAAGACGGGACTAGCGCATTCGATGAGCAGTTCTTC.

This clone occurred once. The V and J genes are TRBV30 and TRBJ2-1; 8 nucleotides align to TRBD2. This CDR3 is built from 15 residues. Germline CDR1 and CDR2: GTSNPN and SVGIG (reference sequence). J lost 6 bases, V lost 6 bases, and 13 bases had no gene match. CDR3 in amino acids: CACSKRSGGINEQFF. The CDR3 DNA is TGTGCCTGCTCTAAGAGAAGCGGGGGTATCAATGAGCAGTTCTTC.

The V and J genes are TRBV14 and TRBJ1-6; D is perhaps TRBD1 (5 bases). The CDR3 runs 14 residues. CDR1 is SGHDN and CDR2 is FVKESK in the germline V gene. Between the trimmed V and J ends, which lost 2 bases and 6 bases, there was a span of 8 bases. DNA of the CDR3: TGTGCCAGCAGCCAATATAGGGGTAATTCACCCCTCCACTTT. Residues: CASSQYRGNSPLHF.

The chain has TRBV5-6 and TRBJ2-2, with 9 bases that match TRBD1. The length of the CDR3 is 15 residues. Germline V gene sequence: CDR1 SGHDT, CDR2 YYEEEE. V lost 2 bases to trimming and J lost 4 bases; unmatched junction nucleotides: 3. CDR3 bases: TGTGCCAGCAGCTTACAGGGGGCTAGCACCGGGGAGCTGTTTTTT. This translates into CASSLQGASTGELFF.

This clone was found a few times. CDR3 sequence: CASSLQGGSDTQYF. DNA for the CDR3: TGCGCCAGCAGCTTGCAGGGGGGTTCAGATACGCAGTATTTT. The V call is TRBV5-1, the J call TRBJ2-3, with D perhaps TRBD1 (7 bases). Germline V lookup: CDR1 SGHRS, CDR2 YFSETQ. This CDR3 contains 14 residues. Between the trimmed V and J ends, which lost 1 base and 4 bases, there was a span of 10 bases.

V usage is TRBV19 and J usage is TRBJ1-5; 8 bases are a match to TRBD1. The CDR3 extends over 14 amino acids. Germline trimming cut 7 bases from V and 7 bases from J; bases unmatched to any gene: 9. Germline lookup yields CDR1 LNHDA and CDR2 SQIVND (reference sequence). The CDR3 here is CASTRGQELQPQHF. As DNA, the CDR3 is TGTGCCAGTACCCGGGGACAGGAGCTGCAGCCCCAGCATTTT.

The rearrangement joins TRBV5-1 to TRBJ2-5, with 11 positions matching TRBD1. The J segment lost 7 bases and the V segment lost 0 bases, leaving 5 bases of the junction unmatched. The germline CDR1 and CDR2 sequences are SGHRS and YFSETQ. The CDR3 is 15 amino acids. The CDR3 reads CASSLGTGGKGTQYF. The CDR3 DNA follows: TGCGCCAGCAGCTTGGGGACAGGGGGCAAAGGGACCCAGTACTTC.

The chain carries TRBV24-1 and TRBJ2-7; 7 bases are shared with TRBD2. The trim removed 4 bases at V and 2 bases at J, leaving 10 bases unmatched. Germline values: CDR1 KGHDR, CDR2 SFDVKD. The CDR3 sequence is 16 residues long. CDR3 DNA sequence: TGTGCCACCAGTGACCAAACTAGCGAGCGGACCTACGAGCAGTACTTC. Protein: CATSDQTSERTYEQYF.

This clone was seen a handful of times. The chain employs TRBV4-1 and TRBJ2-4; D not certain. This CDR3 spans 19 amino acids. The V end was cut by 4 bases, the J end by 3 bases, with 25 bases between. Germline CDR1 is MGHRA and CDR2 is YSYEKL. CDR3 nucleotides: TGCGCCAGCAGCCCCCTACCCCCTCACTTAGGTAGGAGCAAAAACATTCAGTACTTC. It encodes CASSPLPPHLGRSKNIQYF.

In this sample, this clone turned up a few times. This chain connects TRBV5-1 to TRBJ1-1, with D hard to call. CDR1 and CDR2 from the germline V gene are SGHRS and YFSETQ. CDR3 length: 14 amino acids. With 4 bases removed from V and 2 bases from J, the gap between germline ends came to 12 bases. CDR3 loop: CASSLDGSNTEAFF. As DNA, the CDR3 is TGCGCCAGCAGCCTAGACGGGAGCAACACTGAAGCTTTCTTT.

This clone was counted many times. This chain joins TRBV7-8 and TRBJ1-1; D is possibly TRBD1 (5 bases). The CDR3 spans 16 residues. Germline CDR1 and CDR2: SGHVS and FQNEAQ. V was shortened by 5 bases and J by 4 bases, with 20 bases between the two germline ends. The CDR3 sequence: CASSPNPAGVGTEAFF. In DNA, the CDR3 is TGTGCCAGCAGCCCTAACCCGGCGGGGGTGGGCACTGAAGCTTTCTTT.

V usage is TRBV7-9 and J usage is TRBJ2-1; 9 nucleotides match TRBD1. The germline V gene has CDR1 SEHNR and CDR2 FQNEAQ (reference sequence). The CDR3 totals 14 residues. J was trimmed by 10 bases and V by 5 bases; bases with no gene match: 9. In nucleotides, the CDR3 is TGTGCCAGCAGCGCCGGACAGGGGCAAAGGGAGCAGTTCTTC. Protein product: CASSAGQGQREQFF.

A single count supports this clone. The J gene is TRBJ2-7, the V gene TRBV7-6; 9 nucleotides match TRBD1. This CDR3 contains 18 residues. Germline V gene lookup returns CDR1 SGHVS and CDR2 FNYEAQ. The trim removed 5 bases at V and 2 bases at J, leaving 16 bases unmatched. CDR3 loop: CASSLALQGALRPYEQYF. In nucleotides, the CDR3 is TGTGCCAGCAGCCTCGCATTACAGGGGGCGCTTAGGCCCTACGAGCAGTACTTC.

The genes are TRBV5-6 and TRBJ2-7, with 7 nucleotides matching TRBD1. This CDR3 spans 17 amino acids. The J segment lost 1 base and the V segment lost 4 bases, leaving 14 bases of the junction unmatched. Per the germline V gene, CDR1 is SGHDT and CDR2 is YYEEEE. CDR3 region: CASSRVLVGQVSYEQYF. Written as DNA, the CDR3 is TGTGCCAGCAGCAGGGTTCTTGTAGGACAGGTTTCCTACGAGCAGTACTTC.

The chain couples TRBV7-9 to TRBJ2-5; D is perhaps TRBD1 (6 bases). Germline CDR1 reads SEHNR; CDR2 reads FQNEAQ (reference sequence). The CDR3 extends over 14 amino acids. With 3 bases removed from V and 1 base from J, the gap between germline ends came to 9 bases. The CDR3 sequence is CASSLTGSQETQYF. The CDR3 DNA reads as TGTGCCAGCAGCTTGACAGGTTCCCAAGAGACCCAGTACTTC.

DNA of the CDR3: TGCGCCAGCAGCTTGGTAGGAGGGGCCTACGAGCAGTACTTC. It translates to CASSLVGGAYEQYF. The chain recombines TRBV5-1 with TRBJ2-7, with D perhaps matching TRBD2 (6 bases). Trimming took 0 bases from V and 2 from J, leaving 9 bases between them. There are 14 residues in the CDR3. Germline V gives CDR1 SGHRS, CDR2 YFSETQ.

The chain uses TRBV5-1 and TRBJ1-1; TRBD1 might be the D (6 bases). V lost 2 bases to trimming and J lost 1 base, with 9 bases between them. The CDR3 loop spans 14 amino acids. The germline V gene has CDR1 SGHRS and CDR2 YFSETQ. CDR3 nucleotides: TGCGCCAGCAGCTTATGGGGGCCGAACACTGAAGCTTTCTTT. It specifies CASSLWGPNTEAFF. Full variable domain (rest looked up from reference TRBV5-1 and TRBJ1-1): KAGVTQTPRYLIKTRGQQVTLSCSPISGHRSVSWYQQTPGQGLQFLFEYFSETQRNKGNFPGRFSGRQFSNSRSEMNVSTLELGDSALYLCASSLWGPNTEAFFGQGTRLTVV.

The chain employs TRBV18 and TRBJ2-7; 13 nucleotides align to TRBD2. The junction had 7 bases not matched to a gene; V was cut back by 6 bases and J by 2 bases. This CDR3 region has 16 residues. CDR1 and CDR2 (germline): KGHSH, LQKENI. The CDR3 region is CASSQGLAGEAYEQYF. The CDR3 DNA reads TGTGCCAGCTCTCAAGGACTAGCGGGGGAGGCCTACGAGCAGTACTTC.